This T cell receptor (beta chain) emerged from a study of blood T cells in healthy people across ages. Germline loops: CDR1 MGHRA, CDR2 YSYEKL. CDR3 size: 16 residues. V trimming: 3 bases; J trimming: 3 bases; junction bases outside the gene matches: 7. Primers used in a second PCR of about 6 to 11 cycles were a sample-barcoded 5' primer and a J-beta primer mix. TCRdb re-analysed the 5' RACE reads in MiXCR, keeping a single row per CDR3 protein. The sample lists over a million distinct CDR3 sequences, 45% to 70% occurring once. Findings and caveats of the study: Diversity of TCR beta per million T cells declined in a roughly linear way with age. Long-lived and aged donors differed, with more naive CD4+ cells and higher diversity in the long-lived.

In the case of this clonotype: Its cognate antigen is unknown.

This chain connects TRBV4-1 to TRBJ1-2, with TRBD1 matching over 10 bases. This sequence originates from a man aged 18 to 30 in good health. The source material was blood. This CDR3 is CASSQGQGRFDYGYTF. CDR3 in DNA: TGCGCCAGCAGCCAGGGACAGGGGAGGTTTGACTATGGCTACACCTTC.